Listed below are T cell receptor beta chains from one sample, sequenced in a study of early T cells in non-severe SARS-CoV-2 infection. TCRdb reanalysed the 5' RACE reads using MiXCR and keeps one entry per CDR3 protein. The table shows 55,000 to 65,000 distinct CDR3 sequences, with around 13% occurring only once. The sequenced sample consisted of whole blood. The receptors shown here come from an adult who was a healthcare worker with PCR-confirmed SARS-CoV-2 infection or an uninfected control (not recorded which). The CDR3 runs from the conserved cysteine through the conserved F or W. A D gene is named only where the DNA matches it firmly. Size is omitted from some rows. Given values are once, few, many or a class for expanded clones.

. TRBJ2-1 TRBV7-9 many CASSRGTNEQFF TGTGCCAGCAGCCGAGGGACGAATGAGCAGTTCTTC
. TRBJ2-3 TRBV11-3 many CASSFSQGRLGQDTQYF TGTGCCAGCAGCTTCAGTCAGGGAAGACTAGGCCAAGATACGCAGTATTTT
. TRBJ2-7 TRBV6-2/TRBV6-3 medium-sized CASHGARSTREQYF TGTGCCAGCCACGGAGCCAGGTCAACGCGGGAGCAGTACTTC
TRBD2 TRBJ2-2 TRBV9 few CASSVGLAGQTGELFF TGTGCCAGCAGCGTAGGACTAGCGGGACAAACCGGGGAGCTGTTTTTT
. TRBJ1-2 TRBV12-3/TRBV12-4 many CASYGYYGYTF TGTGCCAGTTATGGTTACTATGGCTACACCTTC
TRBD1 TRBJ2-7 TRBV29-1 few CSVITGDYSYEQYF TGCAGCGTTATTACAGGGGATTACTCCTACGAGCAGTACTTC
. TRBJ2-1 TRBV29-1 many CSVGSFDSYNEQFF TGCAGCGTGGGGTCGTTTGACTCCTACAATGAGCAGTTCTTC
. TRBJ1-2 TRBV30 many CAEDRLGGGYTF TGTGCCGAGGACAGACTTGGGGGAGGCTACACCTTC
. TRBJ2-2 TRBV4-1 . CASSHPNTGELFF TGCGCCAGCAGCCATCCGAACACCGGGGAGCTGTTTTTT
TRBD1 TRBJ1-1 TRBV6-2/TRBV6-3 . CASSYSEFAGQGAEAFF TGTGCCAGCAGTTACTCTGAATTCGCGGGACAGGGGGCGGAAGCTTTCTTT
. TRBJ1-3 TRBV29-1 many CSVAGPGNTIYF TGCAGCGTTGCAGGGCCTGGAAACACCATATATTTT
. TRBJ2-5 TRBV29-1 many CSVAANPGGETQYF TGCAGCGTTGCCGCAAACCCGGGTGGAGAGACCCAGTACTTC
. TRBJ1-1 TRBV7-2 few CASSLGGDNTEAFF TGTGCCAGCAGCTTAGGCGGCGACAACACTGAAGCTTTCTTT
. TRBJ1-2 TRBV5-1 many CASRPTGNYGYTF TGCGCCAGCAGGCCGACAGGAAACTATGGCTACACCTTC
TRBD1 TRBJ1-2 TRBV28 . CANKVPPGQGAQGYGYTF TGTGCCAACAAAGTGCCACCAGGACAGGGGGCGCAAGGCTATGGCTACACCTTC
TRBD2 TRBJ2-7 TRBV10-3 many CAISLAGEGYEQYF TGTGCCATCAGCCTAGCGGGAGAAGGGTACGAGCAGTACTTC
. TRBJ2-3 TRBV3-1 . CASSQRGGRDTQYF TGTGCCAGCAGCCAGCGAGGGGGGCGGGATACGCAGTATTTT
. TRBJ2-4 TRBV3-2 . CASSQAGSLAENIQYF TGTGCCAGCAGCCAAGCAGGTAGTCTAGCGGAAAACATTCAGTACTTC
. TRBJ2-5 TRBV7-6 many CASRPIEGETQYF TGTGCCAGCAGACCGATCGAAGGGGAGACCCAGTACTTC
. TRBJ1-4 TRBV4-3 many CASSQGGGLNEKLFF TGCGCCAGCAGCCAAGGGGGCGGCCTTAATGAAAAACTGTTTTTT
TRBD2 TRBJ2-1 TRBV27 few CASGLADYNEQFF TGTGCTAGCGGACTAGCGGACTACAATGAGCAGTTCTTC
. TRBJ2-5 TRBV3-1 . CASSLDLQKETQYF TGTGCCAGCAGCCTGGACCTCCAGAAAGAGACCCAGTACTTC
. TRBJ2-1 TRBV12-3/TRBV12-4 few CASSSPGYNEQFF TGTGCCAGCAGTTCGCCGGGATACAATGAGCAGTTCTTC
TRBD2 TRBJ2-1 TRBV20-1 . CSARTSGLYNEQFF TGCAGTGCTAGGACTAGCGGGTTATACAATGAGCAGTTCTTC
. TRBJ1-1 TRBV11-2 few CASSQDLNTEAFF TGTGCCAGCAGCCAGGACCTGAACACTGAAGCTTTCTTT
. TRBJ2-5 TRBV7-9 many CASSLSRGGEETQYF TGTGCCAGCAGCTTAAGTAGAGGCGGCGAAGAGACCCAGTACTTC
. TRBJ1-1 TRBV21-1 many CASSFPYRGNTEAFF TGTGCCAGCAGCTTTCCGTACAGGGGAAACACTGAAGCTTTCTTT
TRBD1 TRBJ1-1 TRBV27 . CASSLLWTGDTEAFF TGTGCCAGCAGTTTACTATGGACAGGGGACACTGAAGCTTTCTTT
. TRBJ1-2 TRBV5-1 . CASSPRGGQDYGYTF TGCGCCAGCAGCCCCCGCGGGGGGCAGGACTATGGCTACACCTTC
TRBD2 TRBJ2-1 TRBV12-3/TRBV12-4 many CASTPRGGALDEQFF TGTGCCAGCACTCCCCGCGGGGGGGCTTTGGATGAGCAGTTCTTC
. TRBJ1-1 TRBV11-2 many CASSLGAGLMTEAFF TGTGCCAGCAGCTTAGGTGCGGGGCTTATGACTGAAGCTTTCTTT
. TRBJ2-3 TRBV7-9 . CACSLTGVSSYNTQYF TGTGCCTGCAGCCTCACGGGGGTTAGTTCCTACAATACGCAGTATTTT
. TRBJ2-2 TRBV5-1 . CASSGSTGELFF TGCGCCAGCAGTGGGAGCACCGGGGAGCTGTTTTTT
TRBD1 TRBJ1-2 TRBV5-6 many CASSLQGFMVYGYTF TGTGCCAGCAGCCTACAGGGGTTCATGGTGTATGGCTACACCTTC
. TRBJ1-2 TRBV6-2/TRBV6-3 many CASSYSPSSYGYTF TGTGCCAGCAGTTACTCTCCATCCTCCTATGGCTACACCTTC
. TRBJ2-3 TRBV4-3 . CASSQDLGPDTQYF TGCGCCAGCAGCCAAGACCTCGGGCCAGATACGCAGTATTTT
. TRBJ2-2 TRBV29-1 few CSVLEYATGELFF TGCAGCGTACTAGAATATGCTACCGGGGAGCTGTTTTTT
. TRBJ2-1 TRBV29-1 . CSVLGHEQFF TGCAGCGTTCTGGGCCATGAGCAGTTCTTC
. TRBJ1-1 TRBV10-2 many CASSEHQGYTEAFF TGCGCCAGCAGTGAGCACCAGGGTTATACTGAAGCTTTCTTT
. TRBJ2-5 TRBV29-1 many CSIEQETQYF TGCAGCATAGAGCAAGAGACCCAGTACTTC
. TRBJ2-3 TRBV20-1 . CSAKTDTQYF TGCAGTGCTAAGACAGATACGCAGTATTTT
. TRBJ2-1 TRBV5-1 many CASSPTGTLWNEQFF TGCGCCAGCAGCCCAACAGGGACACTTTGGAATGAGCAGTTCTTC
TRBD2 TRBJ2-5 TRBV5-1 . CASSSWTSGRGEETQYF TGCGCCAGCAGCTCGTGGACTAGCGGGAGGGGGGAAGAGACCCAGTACTTC
. TRBJ1-2 TRBV5-1 few CASSLDHGGYTF TGCGCCAGCAGCTTGGATCACGGGGGCTACACCTTC
TRBD1 TRBJ1-6 TRBV7-2 few CASSLGTVGSSPLHF TGTGCCAGCAGCCTAGGGACAGTGGGCAGTTCACCCCTCCACTTT
. TRBJ1-5 TRBV2 . CASSVVGGSQPQHF TGTGCCAGCAGTGTAGTGGGGGGCAGTCAGCCCCAGCATTTT
. TRBJ1-2 TRBV12-3/TRBV12-4 . CASSFGYGYTF TGTGCCAGCAGTTTTGGATATGGCTACACCTTC
. TRBJ2-1 TRBV3-1 many CASSQTYNEQFF TGTGCCAGCAGCCAAACGTACAATGAGCAGTTCTTC
. TRBJ2-1 TRBV5-1 . CASSRQNNEQFF TGCGCCAGCAGCAGGCAGAACAATGAGCAGTTCTTC
TRBD2 TRBJ2-7 TRBV10-3 few CAISESLAGTYEQYF TGTGCCATCAGTGAGTCGTTAGCGGGTACCTACGAGCAGTACTTC
TRBD1 TRBJ2-7 TRBV20-1 many CSARDPGGDSYEQYF TGCAGTGCTAGAGATCCAGGGGGTGATTCCTACGAGCAGTACTTC
. TRBJ1-2 TRBV2 . CASTTRNYGYTF TGTGCCAGCACCACAAGAAACTATGGCTACACCTTC
. TRBJ2-7 TRBV20-1 many CSARTGRGYEQYF TGCAGTGCTAGGACAGGGAGGGGCTACGAGCAGTACTTC
TRBD2 TRBJ2-3 TRBV20-1 many CSTPARSSGSVPDTQYF TGCAGTACCCCTGCTAGATCTAGCGGGAGTGTCCCAGATACGCAGTATTTT
. TRBJ2-2 TRBV29-1 many CSGVSGTGELFF TGCAGCGGGGTGTCTGGGACCGGGGAGCTGTTTTTT
. TRBJ2-3 TRBV7-9 . CASSSHQGMGLTDTQYF TGTGCCAGCAGCTCACACCAGGGAATGGGACTCACAGATACGCAGTATTTT
. TRBJ2-2 TRBV24-1 few CATSDLGGTGELFF TGTGCCACCAGTGATTTGGGGGGCACCGGGGAGCTGTTTTTT
. TRBJ2-1 TRBV11-2 . CASSPKIRECNEQFF TGTGCCAGCAGCCCAAAAATCAGGGAATGCAATGAGCAGTTCTTC
. TRBJ2-3 TRBV24-1 many CATGGTETDTQYF TGTGCCACCGGGGGGACAGAAACAGATACGCAGTATTTT